This T cell receptor beta chain is from a study of blood T cell repertoires in COVID-19 (dated by TCRdb to about 2020). The study in broad terms: Samples from collaborators originated in the United States, Italy and Spain and spanned both the acute and convalescent phases of COVID-19. The prospective study material was composed of cDNA or gDNA derived from T cells, B-cell-depleted T cells, or PBMCs. Subjects who had been exposed to COVID-19, were actively infected with it, or had recovered from it provided the deeply sampled blood TCRbeta repertoires that made up the dataset. The repertoires were released in a freely available public database meant as a resource for research on the immune response to SARS-CoV-2. The samples were drawn from the first 160 participants of the ongoing ImmuneRACE study and from 950 to 1,500 subjects provided by 6 global collaborators. A de-identified subject ID, COVID-19 status, age in years and sex were almost always included in the sample metadata. Where HLA class I and class II types were available, the types were taken from metadata supplied by the sample provider, not from assay-based typing.

Its CDR3 holds 16 amino acids, cysteine through phenylalanine. Of all the DNA, just the CDR3 is kept, 48 bases in frame from base 1. CDR1 KGHSH and CDR2 LQKENI were looked up in the germline V gene. Relative to germline, V is missing 5 bases and J is missing 4 bases, with 11 bases of the junction outside any gene match. Participants in the prospective study were aged about 18 to 89 years, lived in 24 United States geographic areas, and enrolled through a virtual design. Cohort assignment in the prospective study relied on participant-reported clinical history from a screening survey and a study questionnaire. Recovered participants in ImmuneRACE Cohort 3 were defined as having two consecutive negative NP/OP PCR tests, clearance from a healthcare professional, or resolution of symptoms. Each participant in the prospective study had whole blood, serum and a nasopharyngeal or oropharyngeal swab collected by mobile phlebotomists. Additional blood draws and questionnaires over an approximately two-month period could optionally be provided by prospective study participants. Blood samples from the prospective study were shipped frozen or at room temperature prior to DNA extraction.

On the study overall, not on this receptor specifically: Clinical and demographic metadata were provided uncurated, with the amount varying by source and participant.

TCRbeta CDR3 regions were amplified from genomic DNA using the immunoSEQ Assay, a bias-controlled multiplex PCR. Processing in the source paper ran as follows. Nucleated cell counts per sample were estimated from amplification of reference gene primers within the assay. To quantify the absolute abundance of each unique TCRbeta CDR3 rearrangement, sequence reads were collapsed and filtered. Productive Simpson clonality was computed per sample as the square root of Simpson's diversity index over productive rearrangements. In TCRdb, the immuneACCESS table is reduced to in-frame sequences with V and J assigned. These tables do not hold every clone; where another copy was compared, an unresolved V gene accounts for under half, and the others remain unexplained. D and trimming come from the DNA, and the V and J calls and clone size come from that table. Across this sample there are fewer than 450,000 clones, with about 90% seen only once. The ten top clones hold roughly 1% of the sample.

Notes on this clone: No antigen is known for it. Qualities for individual bases were not recorded, and no much larger clone is one base off.

Sequencing was performed on PBMCs or T cells enriched from blood (not recorded which). This TCR was sampled from a woman aged 30 to 39 who had recovered from COVID-19. The rearrangement joined TRBV18 to TRBJ2-3; TRBD2 fits 8 bases in the junction. The nucleotide sequence is TGTGCCAGCTCATCAGTACCGACTAGCGAAGCAGATACGCAGTATTTT. The encoded protein is CASSSVPTSEADTQYF.